The 21 T cell receptor beta chains reported below all come from one sample, sequenced in a study of cytomegalovirus exposure and HLA in healthy donors (dated by TCRdb to about 2017). Library generation was performed with the immunoSEQ multiplex PCR assay. A mixture of 60 forward primers for TCR Vbeta segments and 13 reverse primers for TCR Jbeta segments was used in the multiplex PCR. Here the immuneACCESS table is served through TCRdb, limited to in-frame sequences with V and J called. Missing clones are a known gap in these copies; in checked studies unresolved V genes cover under half, and the rest lacks a known reason. The sample contains fewer than 70,000 clones, approximately 70% of them found a single time. In total, the top ten clones hold roughly 15% of the sample. Sequenced: PBMCs. The origin of the receptors is a male donor in good health and CMV-seropositive.

The chain carries TRBV19 and TRBJ1-2; D possibly corresponds to TRBD1 (6 bases). The V gene lost 6 bases and the J gene lost 0 bases, with 14 bases spanning the gap. The CDR3 runs 15 residues. Germline values: CDR1 LNHDA, CDR2 SQIVND (reference sequence). The CDR3 here is CASRRTAEANYGYTF. CDR3 DNA sequence: TGTGCCAGTAGGAGGACAGCCGAAGCTAACTATGGCTACACCTTC.

The chain uses TRBV4-2 and TRBJ2-1; TRBD2 matches 8 bases. The ends lost 4 bases at V and 6 bases at J; junction bases unmatched: 14. CDR1 LGHNA and CDR2 YNFKEQ come from the germline V gene. The CDR3 covers 17 residues. The CDR3 nucleotides read TGTGCCAGCAGCCCAGAGCTCGGGACTAGACACCCCAATGAGCAGTTCTTC. Translation: CASSPELGTRHPNEQFF.

A word on this clone: A junction boundary mismatches the germline segment, possibly from a read error. The J gene is TRBJ2-1, the V gene TRBV7-9; 7 nucleotides agree with TRBD1. The CDR3 runs to 12 residues. CDR1 is SEHNR and CDR2 is FQNEAQ in the germline V gene (reference sequence). Here the CDR3 reads CSSSSGQAEQFF. CDR3 coding DNA: TGTTCCAGCAGCTCCGGACAGGCAGAGCAGTTCTTC.

The J gene is TRBJ1-2, the V gene TRBV6-1; unclear D gene. V lost 2 bases, J lost 8 bases, and 12 bases lay in between. CDR1 and CDR2 (germline): MNHNS, SASEGT. This CDR3 comprises 13 residues. CDR3 in DNA: TGTGCCAGCAGTGAAATGGGCCAGGCGGGCTACACCTTC. The encoded protein is CASSEMGQAGYTF.

V gene TRBV18 combines with J gene TRBJ1-5; TRBD1 agrees at 10 bases. Germline V CDR1 and CDR2: KGHSH, LQKENI. V was clipped by 0 bases and J by 4 bases; unmatched bases: 21. This CDR3 region has 22 residues. This CDR3 reads CASSPPRANIPRDRGPNQPQHF. In DNA, the CDR3 is TGTGCCAGCTCACCACCGAGGGCAAATATTCCCCGGGACAGGGGCCCTAATCAGCCCCAGCATTTT.

V usage is TRBV30 and J usage is TRBJ2-3; 8 nucleotides match TRBD2. Germline trimming cut 5 bases from V and 10 bases from J; bases unmatched to any gene: 5. The CDR3 contains 11 residues. Germline V CDR1 and CDR2: GTSNPN, SVGIG (reference sequence). The CDR3, as DNA: TGTGCCTGGTTCTCAGCGGGGGCGCAGTATTTT. The encoded protein is CAWFSAGAQYF.

The chain has TRBV19 and TRBJ1-5; no clear D. Trimming took off 4 bases at V and 0 bases at J, with 10 bases between the two ends. This CDR3 is built from 15 residues. Germline lookup yields CDR1 LNHDA and CDR2 SQIVND (reference sequence). The CDR3 region has the DNA TGTGCCAGTAGTACCAACAGAGTTAGCAATCAGCCCCAGCATTTT. It yields the protein CASSTNRVSNQPQHF.

This chain joins TRBV5-6 and TRBJ1-2; TRBD1 agrees at 8 bases. The germline V gene encodes CDR1 SGHDT and CDR2 YYEEEE. The junction had 9 bases not matched to a gene; V was cut back by 4 bases and J by 7 bases. The CDR3 extends over 14 amino acids. CDR3 protein: CASSRGQGRGGYTF. CDR3 in DNA: TGTGCCAGCAGCCGAGGACAGGGTCGGGGTGGCTACACCTTC.

The chain is built from TRBV7-3 and TRBJ2-2; D is unresolved. Germline V gene sequence: CDR1 SGHTA, CDR2 FQGTGA. Trimming cost V 5 bases and J 1 base, with 5 bases left between them. This CDR3 region has 13 residues. The CDR3 loop reads CASSPRNTGELFF. CDR3 sequence (DNA): TGTGCCAGCAGCCCCCGGAACACCGGGGAGCTGTTTTTT.

With regard to this clone: Mismatch with germline at one junction end may stem from a read error. V gene TRBV7-9 combines with J gene TRBJ2-7; 9 nucleotides line up with TRBD2. Germline CDR1 is SEHNR and CDR2 is FQNEAQ (reference sequence). This CDR3 comprises 12 residues. Here the CDR3 DNA reads TGTTCCAGCAGGCGGGAGGGCTACGAGCAGTACTTC. This codes for CSSRREGYEQYF.

The gene calls are TRBV12-5 and TRBJ2-5; 9 positions match TRBD1. CDR1 and CDR2 from the germline V gene are LGHNT and FRNRAP. The CDR3 is 16 residues long. Trimming took 4 bases from V and 2 from J; bases not matched to a gene: 8. CDR3 protein: CASGSDRGFRQETQYF. The DNA for the CDR3 is TGTGCTAGTGGTTCCGACAGGGGGTTTAGACAAGAGACCCAGTACTTC.

This chain joins TRBV19 and TRBJ2-2; D remains unclear. V lost 10 bases to trimming and J lost 3 bases, with 12 bases between them. The CDR3 consists of 13 residues. Per germline, CDR1 LNHDA and CDR2 SQIVND (reference sequence). Here the CDR3 reads CATQKSYTGELFF. In DNA form, the CDR3 reads TGTGCCACACAAAAAAGTTACACCGGGGAGCTGTTTTTT.

The J gene is TRBJ1-5, the V gene TRBV7-2; no reliable D call. Trimming shortened V by 1 base and J by 4 bases, and 8 bases separated the two germline ends. The CDR3 sequence is 14 residues long. Per germline, CDR1 SGHTA and CDR2 FQGNSA. For the CDR3, the DNA is TGTGCCAGCAGCTTAGGGGCGGGAAATCAGCCCCAGCATTTT. Translating gives CASSLGAGNQPQHF.

The genes are TRBV19 and TRBJ2-5, with 11 bases matching TRBD2. V shed 1 base and J 1 base; nucleotides not matched to a gene: 2. The CDR3 has 16 residues. CDR1 and CDR2 from the germline V gene are LNHDA and SQIVND (reference sequence). This CDR3 reads CASSIGGTSGQETQYF. CDR3 nucleotide sequence: TGTGCCAGTAGTATAGGTGGGACTAGCGGCCAAGAGACCCAGTACTTC.

This clone has only a few counts. V gene TRBV2 combines with J gene TRBJ1-1; D unclear. This CDR3 comprises 13 residues. Germline values: CDR1 SNHLY, CDR2 FYNNEI. V was shortened by 8 bases and J by 1 base, with 11 bases between the two germline ends. The CDR3 nucleotides read TGTGCCAGCCGCAAGGAGAGGAACACTGAAGCTTTCTTT. The encoded protein is CASRKERNTEAFF.

The genes are TRBV7-2 and TRBJ1-4, with D uncertain. The V gene's germline CDR1 is SGHTA and CDR2 FQGNSA. The V end lost 5 bases, the J end lost 3 bases, and 13 bases lay between the germline ends. The CDR3 runs 15 residues. Written as DNA, the CDR3 is TGTGCCAGCAGCAACCGACGCGGAGCTAATGAAAAACTGTTTTTT. It encodes CASSNRRGANEKLFF.

The chain combines TRBV7-2 with TRBJ1-1; 8 bases line up with TRBD1. Trimming at V came to 0 bases and at J to 5 bases, leaving 8 bases not matched to a gene. Germline loops: CDR1 SGHTA, CDR2 FQGNSA. The CDR3 totals 16 residues. CDR3 DNA: TGTGCCAGCAGCTTAGCTCCAGGGGGCGTTAATACTGAAGCTTTCTTT. Translated, it gives CASSLAPGGVNTEAFF.

This chain links TRBV30 with TRBJ2-5; no reliable D call. In germline, CDR1 is GTSNPN, CDR2 SVGIG (reference sequence). The CDR3 runs 14 residues. V lost 0 bases and J lost 2, with 10 bases in between. CDR3 amino acids: CAWSVLGIQETQYF. Written as DNA, the CDR3 is TGTGCCTGGAGTGTATTGGGCATTCAAGAGACCCAGTACTTC.

The chain is built from TRBV5-6 and TRBJ2-5, with D tentatively TRBD1 (6 bases). This CDR3 contains 15 residues. Germline assignment: CDR1 SGHDT and CDR2 YYEEEE. Trimming stripped 5 bases from V and 11 bases from J, with 25 bases between. The CDR3 sequence: CASSQTESGVDEQYF. CDR3 bases: TGTGCCAGCAGTCAAACTGAGTCAGGGGTGGATGAGCAGTACTTC.

The chain recombines TRBV6-1 with TRBJ2-7, with 7 bases identical to TRBD1. V dropped 6 bases and J dropped 1; count of bases not matched to a gene: 3. From germline, CDR1 is MNHNS and CDR2 SASEGT. There are 13 residues in the CDR3. The CDR3 loop reads CASRKTGSYEQYF. In DNA, the CDR3 is TGTGCCAGCAGGAAGACAGGGTCCTACGAGCAGTACTTC.

The V gene is TRBV19, the J gene TRBJ2-7, with 8 bases that match TRBD1. Germline loops: CDR1 LNHDA, CDR2 SQIVND (reference sequence). The ends lost 2 bases at V and 3 bases at J; junction bases unmatched: 9. CDR3 size: 16 residues. The DNA for the CDR3 is TGTGCCAGTAGTATATCGGGGCAGGGGGCATTCTACGAGCAGTACTTC. It encodes CASSISGQGAFYEQYF.